This is a list of T cell receptor beta chains from one sample in a study of T cells in Graves' hyperthyroidism and ophthalmopathy. MiXCR was run by TCRdb on the multiplex PCR reads, yielding one entry per CDR3 protein. The sample has around 690,000 distinct CDR3 sequences; 15% to 20% are singletons. Sequencing used blood. The receptors stem from a man between 50 and 59 years old with Graves' hyperthyroidism. CDR3s include the opening cysteine and the closing phenylalanine or tryptophan. The D gene is left open where the match is weak. Only part of the rows carry a size: once, few, many, or a class if the clone is expanded.

v_call: TRBV24-1; d_call: -; j_call: TRBJ2-1; clone_size: many; cdr3_aa: CATSDLKGQPPDNEQFF; cdr3_nt: TGTGCCACCAGTGATTTAAAAGGGCAGCCCCCCGACAATGAGCAGTTCTTC
v_call: TRBV5-1; d_call: -; j_call: TRBJ1-1; clone_size: -; cdr3_aa: CASSLAAQGSTEAFF; cdr3_nt: TGCGCCAGCAGCTTGGCAGCACAGGGTAGTACTGAAGCTTTCTTT
v_call: TRBV12-3/TRBV12-4; d_call: TRBD1; j_call: TRBJ1-1; clone_size: many; cdr3_aa: CASSGGGDRDRAEAFF; cdr3_nt: TGTGCCAGCAGTGGCGGAGGGGACAGGGATAGGGCTGAAGCTTTCTTT
v_call: TRBV20-1; d_call: TRBD2; j_call: TRBJ2-7; clone_size: many; cdr3_aa: CSVRTSPYEQYF; cdr3_nt: TGCAGTGTTCGGACTAGTCCCTACGAGCAGTACTTC
v_call: TRBV2; d_call: -; j_call: TRBJ1-1; clone_size: -; cdr3_aa: CASSEALSTEAFF; cdr3_nt: TGTGCCAGCAGTGAAGCGCTAAGCACTGAAGCTTTCTTT
v_call: TRBV12-3/TRBV12-4; d_call: TRBD1; j_call: TRBJ2-2; clone_size: many; cdr3_aa: CASSGLQGTGELFF; cdr3_nt: TGTGCCAGCAGTGGCCTACAGGGGACCGGGGAGCTGTTTTTT
v_call: TRBV30; d_call: -; j_call: TRBJ2-5; clone_size: many; cdr3_aa: CAWRPGGGRWRETQYF; cdr3_nt: TGTGCCTGGAGGCCCGGAGGAGGGCGTTGGAGGGAGACCCAGTACTTC
v_call: TRBV6-2/TRBV6-3; d_call: TRBD1; j_call: TRBJ2-5; clone_size: few; cdr3_aa: CASIGTGRKTQYF; cdr3_nt: TGTGCCAGCATCGGGACAGGGAGGAAGACCCAGTACTTC
v_call: TRBV20-1; d_call: -; j_call: TRBJ2-3; clone_size: many; cdr3_aa: CSARRGQDTQYF; cdr3_nt: TGCAGTGCCCGACGGGGGCAGGATACGCAGTATTTT
v_call: TRBV30; d_call: -; j_call: TRBJ1-2; clone_size: many; cdr3_aa: CAWSVQLQAGYTF; cdr3_nt: TGTGCCTGGAGTGTACAGCTCCAAGCGGGCTACACCTTC
v_call: TRBV7-8; d_call: -; j_call: TRBJ2-5; clone_size: -; cdr3_aa: CASSTVGQGRETQYF; cdr3_nt: TGTGCCAGCAGCACCGTCGGTCAGGGTCGGGAGACCCAGTACTTC
v_call: TRBV7-9; d_call: -; j_call: TRBJ2-1; clone_size: many; cdr3_aa: CASSLGSAYNEQFF; cdr3_nt: TGTGCCAGCAGCTTAGGTAGCGCCTACAATGAGCAGTTCTTC
v_call: TRBV10-3; d_call: -; j_call: TRBJ1-5; clone_size: -; cdr3_aa: CAISESGDLSNQPQHF; cdr3_nt: TGTGCCATCAGTGAGTCGGGGGACCTGAGCAATCAGCCCCAGCATTTT
v_call: TRBV19; d_call: TRBD1; j_call: TRBJ1-1; clone_size: few; cdr3_aa: CASRGQGAEAFF; cdr3_nt: TGTGCCAGTAGAGGACAGGGGGCGGAAGCTTTCTTT
v_call: TRBV19; d_call: -; j_call: TRBJ1-2; clone_size: -; cdr3_aa: CASCRGYGYTF; cdr3_nt: TGTGCCAGTTGCCGGGGCTATGGCTACACCTTC
v_call: TRBV6-2/TRBV6-3; d_call: TRBD2; j_call: TRBJ2-1; clone_size: many; cdr3_aa: CASSPLPRLAGDRYEQFF; cdr3_nt: TGTGCCAGCAGTCCTCTACCCCGACTAGCGGGAGATAGGTATGAGCAGTTCTTC
v_call: TRBV18; d_call: TRBD1; j_call: TRBJ1-5; clone_size: -; cdr3_aa: CASSPGQESNQPQHF; cdr3_nt: TGTGCCAGCTCACCGGGACAGGAAAGCAATCAGCCCCAGCATTTT